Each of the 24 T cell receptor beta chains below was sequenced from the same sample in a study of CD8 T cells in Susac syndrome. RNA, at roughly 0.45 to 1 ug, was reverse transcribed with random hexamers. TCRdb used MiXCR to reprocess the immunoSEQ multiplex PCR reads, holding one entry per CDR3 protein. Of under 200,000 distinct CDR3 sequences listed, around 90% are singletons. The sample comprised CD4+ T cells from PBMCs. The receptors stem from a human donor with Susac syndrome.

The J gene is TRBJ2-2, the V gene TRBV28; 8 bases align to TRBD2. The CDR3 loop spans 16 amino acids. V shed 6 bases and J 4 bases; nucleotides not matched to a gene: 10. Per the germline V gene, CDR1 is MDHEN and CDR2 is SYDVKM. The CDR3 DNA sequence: TGTGCCAGCAGCTACTATACGGGAGGGGGCACCGGGGAGCTGTTTTTT. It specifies CASSYYTGGGTGELFF. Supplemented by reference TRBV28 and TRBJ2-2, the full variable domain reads DVKVTQSSRYLVKRTGEKVFLECVQDMDHENMFWYRQDPGLGLRLIYFSYDVKMKEKGDIPEGYSVSREKKERFSLILESASTNQTSMYLCASSYYTGGGTGELFFGEGSRLTVL.

In DNA, the CDR3 is TGTGCCAGCTCACCGGAGAGTAACTATGGCTACACCTTC. Amino acids: CASSPESNYGYTF. This chain joins TRBV18 and TRBJ1-2, with D unclear. CDR3 length: 13 amino acids. Germline-derived CDR1 and CDR2 are KGHSH and LQKENI. Trimming shortened V by 3 bases and J by 1 base, and 6 bases separated the two germline ends. Complete variable domain (other parts from reference TRBV18 and TRBJ1-2): NAGVMQNPRHLVRRRGQEARLRCSPMKGHSHVYWYRQLPEEGLKFMVYLQKENIIDESGMPKERFSAEFPKEGPSILRIQQVVRGDSAAYFCASSPESNYGYTFGSGTRLTVV.

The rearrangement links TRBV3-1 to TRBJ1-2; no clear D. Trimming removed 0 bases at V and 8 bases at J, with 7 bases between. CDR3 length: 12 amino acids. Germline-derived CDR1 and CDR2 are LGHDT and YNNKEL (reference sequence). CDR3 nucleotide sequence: TGTGCCAGCAGCCAAGATGGAGGCGGCTACACCTTC. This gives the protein CASSQDGGGYTF.

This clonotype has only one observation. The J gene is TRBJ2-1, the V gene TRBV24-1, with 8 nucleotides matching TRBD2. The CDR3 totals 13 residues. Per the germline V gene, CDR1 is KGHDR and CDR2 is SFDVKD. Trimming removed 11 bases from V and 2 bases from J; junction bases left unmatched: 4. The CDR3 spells CAIRLAPYNEQFF. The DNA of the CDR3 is TGTGCCATCAGACTAGCGCCCTACAATGAGCAGTTCTTC.

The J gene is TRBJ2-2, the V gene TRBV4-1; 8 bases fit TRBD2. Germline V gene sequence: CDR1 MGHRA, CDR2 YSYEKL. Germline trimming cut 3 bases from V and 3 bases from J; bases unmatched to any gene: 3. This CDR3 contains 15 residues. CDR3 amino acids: CASSQRTSHTGELFF. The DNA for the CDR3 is TGCGCCAGCAGCCAGAGGACTAGCCACACCGGGGAGCTGTTTTTT.

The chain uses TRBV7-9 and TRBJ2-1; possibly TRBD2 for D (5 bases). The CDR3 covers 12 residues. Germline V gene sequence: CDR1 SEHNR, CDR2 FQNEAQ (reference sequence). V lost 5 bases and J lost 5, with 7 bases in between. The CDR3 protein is CASSPGNNEQFF. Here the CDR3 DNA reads TGTGCCAGCAGCCCGGGAAACAATGAGCAGTTCTTC.

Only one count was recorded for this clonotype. In nucleotides, the CDR3 is TGTGCCAGCAGTTTATCCCCGATGGACGGATCTGAAGCTTTCTTT. It translates to CASSLSPMDGSEAFF. The chain combines TRBV28 with TRBJ1-1; D is undetermined. The V end was cut by 1 base, the J end by 6 bases, with 15 bases between. There are 15 residues in the CDR3. Germline CDR1 is MDHEN and CDR2 is SYDVKM.

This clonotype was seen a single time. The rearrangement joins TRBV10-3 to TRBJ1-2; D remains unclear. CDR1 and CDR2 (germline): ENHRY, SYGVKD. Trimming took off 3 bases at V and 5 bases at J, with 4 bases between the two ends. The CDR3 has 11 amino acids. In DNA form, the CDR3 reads TGTGCCATCAGTGACGGTTATGGCTACACCTTC. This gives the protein CAISDGYGYTF.

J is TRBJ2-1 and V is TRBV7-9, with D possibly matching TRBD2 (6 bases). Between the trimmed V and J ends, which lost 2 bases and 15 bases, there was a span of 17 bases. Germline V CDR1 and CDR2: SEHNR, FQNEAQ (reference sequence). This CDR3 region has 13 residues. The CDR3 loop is CASSLTGTQKGFF. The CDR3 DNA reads TGTGCCAGCAGCTTAACCGGGACTCAAAAGGGGTTCTTC.

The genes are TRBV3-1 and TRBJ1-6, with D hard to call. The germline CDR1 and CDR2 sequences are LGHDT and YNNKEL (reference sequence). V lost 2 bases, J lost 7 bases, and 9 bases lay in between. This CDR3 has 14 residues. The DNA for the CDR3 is TGTGCCAGCAGCCAACCGGCAGCAAATTCACCCCTCCACTTT. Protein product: CASSQPAANSPLHF.

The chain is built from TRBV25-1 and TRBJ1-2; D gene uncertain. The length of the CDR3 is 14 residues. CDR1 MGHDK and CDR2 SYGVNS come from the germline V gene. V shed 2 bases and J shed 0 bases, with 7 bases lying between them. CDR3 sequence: CASSEGPANYGYTF. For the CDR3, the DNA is TGTGCCAGCAGTGAAGGCCCAGCTAACTATGGCTACACCTTC.

The CDR3 reads CASSRTGIGELFF. The CDR3, as DNA: TGTGCCAGCAGCCGGACAGGGATCGGGGAGCTGTTTTTT. The chain links TRBV6-1 to TRBJ2-2; 8 positions agree with TRBD1. CDR1 and CDR2 (germline): MNHNS, SASEGT. The J segment lost 7 bases and the V segment lost 6 bases, leaving 4 bases of the junction unmatched. This CDR3 is 13 amino acids long.

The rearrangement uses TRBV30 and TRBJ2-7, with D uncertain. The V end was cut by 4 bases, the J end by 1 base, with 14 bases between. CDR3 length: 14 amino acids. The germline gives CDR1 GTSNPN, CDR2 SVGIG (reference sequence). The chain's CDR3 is CAWTLGGASYEQYF. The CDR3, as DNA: TGTGCCTGGACCCTCGGCGGCGCTTCCTACGAGCAGTACTTC.

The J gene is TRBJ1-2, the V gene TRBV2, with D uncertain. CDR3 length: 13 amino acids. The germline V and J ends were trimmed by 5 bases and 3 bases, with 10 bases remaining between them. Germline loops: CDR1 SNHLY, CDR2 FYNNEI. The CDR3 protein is CASSPEKDYGYTF. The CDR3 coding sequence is TGTGCCAGCAGTCCCGAAAAGGACTATGGCTACACCTTC.

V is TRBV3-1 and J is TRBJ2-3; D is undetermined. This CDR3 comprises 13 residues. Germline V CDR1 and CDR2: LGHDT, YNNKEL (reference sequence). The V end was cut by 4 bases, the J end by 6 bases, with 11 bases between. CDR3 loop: CASSRGSHDTQYF. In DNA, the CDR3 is TGTGCCAGCAGCCGGGGTTCACACGATACGCAGTATTTT.

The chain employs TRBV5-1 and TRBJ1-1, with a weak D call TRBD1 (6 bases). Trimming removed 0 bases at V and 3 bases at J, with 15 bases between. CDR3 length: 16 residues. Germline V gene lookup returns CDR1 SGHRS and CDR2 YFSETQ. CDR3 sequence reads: CASSLVMGRGHTEAFF. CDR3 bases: TGCGCCAGCAGCTTGGTAATGGGCAGGGGACACACTGAAGCTTTCTTT.

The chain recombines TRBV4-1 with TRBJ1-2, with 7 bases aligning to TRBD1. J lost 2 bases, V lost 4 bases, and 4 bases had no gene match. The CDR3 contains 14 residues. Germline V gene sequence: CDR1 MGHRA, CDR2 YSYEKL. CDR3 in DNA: TGCGCCAGCAGCCGTGACAGGGTGAACTATGGCTACACCTTC. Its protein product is CASSRDRVNYGYTF.

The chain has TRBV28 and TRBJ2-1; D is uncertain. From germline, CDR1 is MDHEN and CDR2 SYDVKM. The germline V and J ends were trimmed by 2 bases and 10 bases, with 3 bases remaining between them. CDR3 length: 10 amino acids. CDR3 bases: TGTGCCAGCAGTTTAGACGAGCAGTTCTTC. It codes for CASSLDEQFF. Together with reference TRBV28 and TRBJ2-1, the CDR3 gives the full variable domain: DVKVTQSSRYLVKRTGEKVFLECVQDMDHENMFWYRQDPGLGLRLIYFSYDVKMKEKGDIPEGYSVSREKKERFSLILESASTNQTSMYLCASSLDEQFFGPGTRLTVL.

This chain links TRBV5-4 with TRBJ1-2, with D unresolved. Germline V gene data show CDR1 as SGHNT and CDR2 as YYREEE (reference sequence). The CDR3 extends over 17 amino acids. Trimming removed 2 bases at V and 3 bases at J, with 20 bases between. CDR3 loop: CASSFDRPGSNYYGYTF. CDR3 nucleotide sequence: TGTGCCAGCAGCTTCGACCGGCCCGGTTCGAATTACTATGGCTACACCTTC.

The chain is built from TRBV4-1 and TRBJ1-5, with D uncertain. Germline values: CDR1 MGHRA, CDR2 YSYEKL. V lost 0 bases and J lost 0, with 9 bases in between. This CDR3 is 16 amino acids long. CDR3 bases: TGCGCCAGCAGCCAAGAAGCTGGATTTAGCAATCAGCCCCAGCATTTT. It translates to CASSQEAGFSNQPQHF.

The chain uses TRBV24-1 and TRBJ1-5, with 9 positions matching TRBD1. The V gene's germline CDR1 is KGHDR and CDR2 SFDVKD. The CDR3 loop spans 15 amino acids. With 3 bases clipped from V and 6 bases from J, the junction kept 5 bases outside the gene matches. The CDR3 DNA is TGTGCCACCAGTGATGGGGGACAGGGAGTTCAGCCCCAGCATTTT. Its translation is CATSDGGQGVQPQHF.

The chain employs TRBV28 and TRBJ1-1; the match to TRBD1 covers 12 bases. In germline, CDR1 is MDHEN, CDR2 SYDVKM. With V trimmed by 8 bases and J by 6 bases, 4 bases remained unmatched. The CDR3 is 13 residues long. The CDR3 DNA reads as TGTGCCAGCGGGGGACAGGGGGCTGCTGAAGCTTTCTTT. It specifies CASGGQGAAEAFF.

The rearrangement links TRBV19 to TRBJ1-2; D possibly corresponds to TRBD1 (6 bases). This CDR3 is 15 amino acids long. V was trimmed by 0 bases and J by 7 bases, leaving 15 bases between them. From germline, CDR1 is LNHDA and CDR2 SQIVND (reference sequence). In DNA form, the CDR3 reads TGTGCCAGTAGTATAGAGGGGGCTGCGTCGCCTGGCTACACCTTC. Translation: CASSIEGAASPGYTF.

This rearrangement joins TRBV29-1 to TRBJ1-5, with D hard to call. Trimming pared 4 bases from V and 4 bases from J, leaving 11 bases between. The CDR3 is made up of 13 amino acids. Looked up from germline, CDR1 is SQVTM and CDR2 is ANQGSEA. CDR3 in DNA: TGCAGCGTTGCTTGGGCAGAGAATCAGCCCCAGCATTTT. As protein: CSVAWAENQPQHF.